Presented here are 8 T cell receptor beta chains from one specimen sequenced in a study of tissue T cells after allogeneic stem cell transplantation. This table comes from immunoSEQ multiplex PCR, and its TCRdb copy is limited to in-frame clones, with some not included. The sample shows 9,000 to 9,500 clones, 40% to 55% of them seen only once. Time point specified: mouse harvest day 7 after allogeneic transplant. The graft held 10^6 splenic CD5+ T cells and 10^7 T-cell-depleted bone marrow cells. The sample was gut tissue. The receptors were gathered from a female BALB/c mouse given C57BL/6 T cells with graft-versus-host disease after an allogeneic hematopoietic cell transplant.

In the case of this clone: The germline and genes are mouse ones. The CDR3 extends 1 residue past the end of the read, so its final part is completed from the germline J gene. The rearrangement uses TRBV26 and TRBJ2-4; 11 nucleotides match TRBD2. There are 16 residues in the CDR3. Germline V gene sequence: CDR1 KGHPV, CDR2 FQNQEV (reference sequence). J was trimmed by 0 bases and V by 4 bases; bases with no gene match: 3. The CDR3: CASSPTGGASQNTLYF. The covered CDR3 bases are TGTGCCAGCAGTCCTACTGGGGGGGCTAGTCAAAACACCTTGTAC.

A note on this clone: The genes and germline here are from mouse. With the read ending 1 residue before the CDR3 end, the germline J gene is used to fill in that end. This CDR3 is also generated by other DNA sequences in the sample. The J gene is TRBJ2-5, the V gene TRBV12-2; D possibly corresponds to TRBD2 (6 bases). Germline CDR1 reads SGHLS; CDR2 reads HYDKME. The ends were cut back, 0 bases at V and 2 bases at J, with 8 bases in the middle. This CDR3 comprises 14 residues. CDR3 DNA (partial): TGTGCCAGCTCTCTCGATGGGGGCCAAGACACCCAGTAC. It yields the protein CASSLDGGQDTQY. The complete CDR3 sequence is CASSLDGGQDTQYF.

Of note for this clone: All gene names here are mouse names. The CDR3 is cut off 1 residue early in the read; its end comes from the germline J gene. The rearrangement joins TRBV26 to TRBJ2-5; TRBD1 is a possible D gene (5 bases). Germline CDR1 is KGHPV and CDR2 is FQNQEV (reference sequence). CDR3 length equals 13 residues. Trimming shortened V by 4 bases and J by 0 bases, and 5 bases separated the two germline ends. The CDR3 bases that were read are TGTGCCAGCAGTCCAGGGAACCAAGACACCCAGTAC. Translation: CASSPGNQDTQY. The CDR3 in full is CASSPGNQDTQYF.

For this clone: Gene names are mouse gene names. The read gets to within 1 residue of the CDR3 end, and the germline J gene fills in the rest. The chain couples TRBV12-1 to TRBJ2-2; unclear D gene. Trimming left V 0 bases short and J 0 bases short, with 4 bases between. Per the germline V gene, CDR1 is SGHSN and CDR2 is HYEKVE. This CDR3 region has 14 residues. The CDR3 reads CASSLRPNTGQLYF. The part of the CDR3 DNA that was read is TGTGCCAGCTCTCTCCGGCCAAACACCGGGCAGCTCTAC.

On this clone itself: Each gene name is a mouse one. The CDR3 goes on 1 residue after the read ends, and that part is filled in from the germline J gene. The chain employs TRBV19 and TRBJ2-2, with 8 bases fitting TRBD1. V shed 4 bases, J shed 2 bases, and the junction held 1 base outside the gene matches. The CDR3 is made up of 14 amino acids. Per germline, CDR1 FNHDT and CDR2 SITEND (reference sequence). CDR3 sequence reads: CASSRTGNTGQLYF. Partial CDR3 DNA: TGTGCCAGCAGTCGGACAGGGAACACCGGGCAGCTCTAC.

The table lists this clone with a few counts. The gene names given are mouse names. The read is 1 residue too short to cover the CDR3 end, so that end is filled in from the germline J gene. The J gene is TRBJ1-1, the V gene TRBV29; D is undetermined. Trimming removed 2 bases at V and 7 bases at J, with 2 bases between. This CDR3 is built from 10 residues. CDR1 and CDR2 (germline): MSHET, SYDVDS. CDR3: CASSLREVFF. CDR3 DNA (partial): TGTGCTAGCAGTTTACGAGAAGTCTTC.

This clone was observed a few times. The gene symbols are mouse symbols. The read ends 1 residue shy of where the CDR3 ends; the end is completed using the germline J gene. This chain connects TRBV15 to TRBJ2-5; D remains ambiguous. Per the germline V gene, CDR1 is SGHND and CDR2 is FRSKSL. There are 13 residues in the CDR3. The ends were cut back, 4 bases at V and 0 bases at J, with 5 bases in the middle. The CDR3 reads CASSSGNQDTQYF. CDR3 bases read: TGTGCCAGCAGTTCCGGTAACCAAGACACCCAGTAC.

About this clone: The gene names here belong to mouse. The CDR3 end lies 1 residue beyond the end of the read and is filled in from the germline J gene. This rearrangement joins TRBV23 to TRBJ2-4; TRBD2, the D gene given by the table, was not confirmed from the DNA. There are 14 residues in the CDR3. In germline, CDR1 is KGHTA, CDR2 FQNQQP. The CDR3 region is CSSSQSPGENTLYF. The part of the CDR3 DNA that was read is TGCTCCAGCAGTCAATCCCCTGGGGAAAACACCTTGTAC.